This T cell receptor beta chain was documented in a study of persistence of HIV-infected CD4 T cells. Whole-study results and caveats: CMV- and Gag-responding cells had lower TCRbeta richness than CD3/CD28-responding cells.

Notes on this clone: Its antigen remains unknown.

This was the immunoSEQ version 4 assay in survey mode. TCRdb's table, derived via immunoSEQ multiplex PCR, lists solely in-frame clones and lacks some. The sample includes fewer than 20,000 clones, approximately 78% of them seen just once. Stimulation used around 10 ug/mL lysate from CMV-infected fibroblasts. Responding CD4+ T cells were sorted by upregulation of both CD40 ligand and CD69. This TCR came from an adult man with HIV who was CMV-seropositive. Sequencing used CD4+ T cells sorted from PBMCs after approximately 19-hour stimulation, obtained from a patient who received antiretroviral therapy.

The CDR3 DNA reads TGCGCCAGCAGCTTGGAAGGTCCGAACACCGGGGAGCTGTTTTTT. Its protein product is CASSLEGPNTGELFF. The rearrangement uses TRBV5-1 and TRBJ2-2; no firm D call. Deletions cut 0 bases from V and 0 bases from J, with 6 bases between. The CDR3 totals 15 residues. CDR1 and CDR2 from the germline V gene are SGHRS and YFSETQ.